These 18 T cell receptor beta chains were sequenced from one sample in a study of blood T cell repertoires in COVID-19. Sequenced by immunoSEQ multiplex PCR; TCRdb stores in-frame clones only, minus some. The table shows fewer than 250,000 clones, with roughly 86% occurring only once. Sequencing was carried out using peripheral blood. These receptors were collected from a man aged 50-59 years with acute or convalescent COVID-19.

The V call is TRBV5-5, the J call TRBJ2-7, with 8 bases identical to TRBD1. Trimming removed 4 bases from V and 6 bases from J; junction bases left unmatched: 3. There are 12 residues in the CDR3. Germline V CDR1 and CDR2: SGHKS, YYEKEE (reference sequence). CDR3 sequence (DNA): TGTGCCAGCAGCAGAACAGGGGGCGAGCAGTACTTC. Translation: CASSRTGGEQYF.

V and J are TRBV5-8 and TRBJ2-5, with TRBD2 as a possible D gene (6 bases). Germline CDR1 reads SGHTS; CDR2 reads YDEGEE. V lost 6 bases to trimming and J lost 1 base, with 16 bases between them. This CDR3 comprises 15 residues. The CDR3 sequence is CASNEPGTFQETQYF. DNA of the CDR3: TGTGCCAGCAACGAGCCCGGGACTTTCCAAGAGACCCAGTACTTC. Full variable domain (remainder filled in from reference TRBV5-8 and TRBJ2-5): EAGVTQSPTHLIKTRGQQATLRCSPISGHTSVYWYQQALGLGLQFLLWYDEGEERNRGNFPPRFSGRQFPNYSSELNVNALELEDSALYLCASNEPGTFQETQYFGPGTRLLVL.

The chain employs TRBV6-5 and TRBJ1-6; TRBD1 aligns across 7 bases. The ends lost 4 bases at V and 14 bases at J; junction bases unmatched: 8. The CDR3 is 13 amino acids. Germline CDR1 MNHEY, CDR2 SVGAGI. The CDR3 coding sequence is TGTGCCAGCAGTTTTCAGGGGGTAATTGCCCTCCACTTT. It yields the protein CASSFQGVIALHF.

The chain is built from TRBV7-2 and TRBJ2-3, with unresolved D. From germline, CDR1 is SGHTA and CDR2 FQGNSA. V was trimmed by 3 bases and J by 0 bases, leaving 10 bases between them. CDR3 length: 15 residues. For the CDR3, the DNA is TGTGCCAGCAGCTTTCCGCCAGGCAGCACAGATACGCAGTATTTT. Amino acids: CASSFPPGSTDTQYF.

The chain employs TRBV19 and TRBJ1-2, with a tentative D call TRBD1 (5 bases). Germline V CDR1 and CDR2: LNHDA, SQIVND (reference sequence). This CDR3 is built from 15 residues. With 8 bases removed from V and 6 bases from J, the gap between germline ends came to 22 bases. This CDR3 is CASYPGQGYLHGYTF. CDR3 coding DNA: TGTGCCAGTTACCCTGGGCAGGGTTATCTACATGGCTACACCTTC.

This sequence joins TRBV19 and TRBJ1-1; TRBD1 matches 7 bases. The CDR3 has 17 amino acids. Germline loops: CDR1 LNHDA, CDR2 SQIVND (reference sequence). V was pared by 5 bases and J by 2 bases, with 14 bases of the junction left unmatched. CDR3 loop: CASSPFLPGTANTEAFF. The CDR3 DNA sequence: TGTGCCAGTAGTCCCTTTTTACCCGGGACAGCAAACACTGAAGCTTTCTTT. Variable domain in full (rest from reference TRBV19 and TRBJ1-1): DGGITQSPKYLFRKEGQNVTLSCEQNLNHDAMYWYRQDPGQGLRLIYYSQIVNDFQKGDIAEGYSVSREKKESFPLTVTSAQKNPTAFYLCASSPFLPGTANTEAFFGQGTRLTVV.

The CDR3 bases are TGTGCCAGCAGCCCTAAGGTGGCGGGAAACACAGATACGCAGTATTTT. This translates into CASSPKVAGNTDTQYF. This chain links TRBV7-6 with TRBJ2-3; TRBD2 might be the D (6 bases). The germline CDR1 and CDR2 sequences are SGHVS and FNYEAQ. The CDR3 spans 16 residues. Trimming removed 5 bases at V and 2 bases at J, with 17 bases between.

The chain joins TRBV6-5 to TRBJ1-3, with 8 bases that match TRBD1. The V gene's germline CDR1 is MNHEY and CDR2 SVGAGI. The CDR3 runs 15 residues. J lost 1 base, V lost 4 bases, and 3 bases had no gene match. In nucleotides, the CDR3 is TGTGCCAGCAGTTGGGGGGACAGGTCTGGAAACACCATATATTTT. This codes for CASSWGDRSGNTIYF.

The chain uses TRBV5-1 and TRBJ2-7; TRBD1 agrees at 7 bases. This CDR3 comprises 14 residues. Germline CDR1 and CDR2: SGHRS and YFSETQ. With 3 bases clipped from V and 4 bases from J, the junction kept 7 bases outside the gene matches. The CDR3 reads CASSYPGGGYEQYF. CDR3 sequence (DNA): TGCGCCAGCAGCTATCCAGGGGGTGGATACGAGCAGTACTTC.

The genes are TRBV10-3 and TRBJ2-7; the match to TRBD1 covers 9 bases. With V trimmed by 6 bases and J by 5 bases, 8 bases remained unmatched. Germline CDR1 ENHRY, CDR2 SYGVKD. The CDR3 loop spans 14 amino acids. The CDR3: CAISVTRDRDEQYF. The CDR3 DNA is TGTGCCATCAGCGTGACCCGGGACAGGGACGAGCAGTACTTC.

As for this clone: The same CDR3 arises from other DNA sequences in this sample as well. The gene calls are TRBV9 and TRBJ2-7; D gene ambiguous. V lost 4 bases, J lost 3 bases, and 5 bases lay in between. This CDR3 is built from 11 residues. Germline CDR1 reads SGDLS; CDR2 reads YYNGEE. The CDR3 is CASSRGYEQYF. Here the CDR3 DNA reads TGTGCCAGCAGCCGCGGCTACGAGCAGTACTTC.

The V and J genes are TRBV6-5 and TRBJ1-1; weak D call: TRBD1 (5 bases). The germline V and J ends were trimmed by 6 bases and 1 base, with 12 bases remaining between them. CDR3 size: 14 residues. CDR1 and CDR2 (germline): MNHEY, SVGAGI. This chain's CDR3 is CASSPGFENTEAFF. The DNA of the CDR3 is TGTGCCAGCAGCCCAGGGTTCGAGAACACTGAAGCTTTCTTT.

This chain links TRBV6-4 with TRBJ1-1; no reliable D call. The germline gives CDR1 MRHNA, CDR2 SNTAGT. This CDR3 has 14 amino acids. The V end was cut by 6 bases, the J end by 2 bases, with 13 bases between. DNA for the CDR3: TGTGCCAGCAGCCCGGGAGGGAGAAACACTGAAGCTTTCTTT. Amino acid sequence: CASSPGGRNTEAFF.

The rearrangement uses TRBV9 and TRBJ2-6; TRBD2 matches at 7 bases. Germline V gene data show CDR1 as SGDLS and CDR2 as YYNGEE. The CDR3 contains 17 residues. V lost 4 bases to trimming and J lost 2 bases; unmatched junction nucleotides: 9. The CDR3 DNA follows: TGTGCCAGCAGCCCCTGGGGGGGTTCGGCTGGGGCCAACGTCCTGACTTTC. It encodes CASSPWGGSAGANVLTF.

The genes are TRBV27 and TRBJ2-2; tentatively, D is TRBD1 (6 bases). Germline V gene sequence: CDR1 MNHEY, CDR2 SMNVEV (reference sequence). Trimming stripped 2 bases from V and 3 bases from J, with 13 bases between. This CDR3 region has 16 residues. The DNA of the CDR3 is TGTGCCAGCAGTTTAACAGGGACATATTACACCGGGGAGCTGTTTTTT. Translation gives CASSLTGTYYTGELFF.

This chain uses TRBV7-8 with TRBJ1-3; D not resolved. The CDR3 is made up of 17 amino acids. In germline, CDR1 is SGHVS, CDR2 FQNEAQ. With 0 bases removed from V and 0 bases from J, the gap between germline ends came to 12 bases. CDR3 protein: CASSLALLGRSGNTIYF. CDR3 sequence (DNA): TGTGCCAGCAGCTTAGCGCTATTGGGCCGCTCTGGAAACACCATATATTTT.

This chain links TRBV3-1 (or the pseudogene TRBV3-2) with TRBJ2-1; 9 nucleotides line up with TRBD1. From germline, CDR1 is LGHDT and CDR2 YNNKEL (reference sequence). This CDR3 comprises 16 residues. With 2 bases clipped from V and 8 bases from J, the junction kept 10 bases outside the gene matches. The CDR3 DNA is TGTGCCAGCAGCCAATGGGACAGGGAGGGAGGCGATGAGCAGTTCTTC. This translates into CASSQWDREGGDEQFF.

The V call is TRBV10-1, the J call TRBJ2-7; D may be TRBD1 (5 bases). The CDR3 is 14 residues long. Trimming shortened V by 6 bases and J by 3 bases, and 15 bases separated the two germline ends. The germline V gene encodes CDR1 WNHNN and CDR2 SYGVQD (reference sequence). CDR3 region: CASSSDPTVYEQYF. CDR3 DNA: TGCGCCAGCAGCTCGGATCCGACAGTCTACGAGCAGTACTTC.